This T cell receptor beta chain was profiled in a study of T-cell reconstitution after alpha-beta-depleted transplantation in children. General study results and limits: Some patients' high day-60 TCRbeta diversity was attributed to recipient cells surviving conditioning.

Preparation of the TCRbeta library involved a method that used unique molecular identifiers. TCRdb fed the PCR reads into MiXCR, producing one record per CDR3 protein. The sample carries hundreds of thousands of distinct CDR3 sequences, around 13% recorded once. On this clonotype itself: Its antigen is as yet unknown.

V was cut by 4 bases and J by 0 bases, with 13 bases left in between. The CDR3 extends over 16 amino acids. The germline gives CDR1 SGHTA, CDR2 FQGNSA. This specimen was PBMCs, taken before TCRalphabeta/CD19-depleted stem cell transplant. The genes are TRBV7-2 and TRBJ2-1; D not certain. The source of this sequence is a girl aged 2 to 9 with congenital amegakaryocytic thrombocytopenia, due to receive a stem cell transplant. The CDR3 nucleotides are TGTGCCAGCAGCTCGACTTGGGCGAGCTCCTACAATGAGCAGTTCTTC. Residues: CASSSTWASSYNEQFF.